Below, 23 T cell receptor beta chains from the same sample are listed, as sequenced in a study of T cells after yellow fever vaccination. TCRdb analysed the 5' RACE reads with MiXCR anew, one entry per CDR3 protein. Here the sample spans hundreds of thousands of distinct CDR3 sequences, roughly 17% being singletons. Specimen: PBMCs, collected about 5 days after the first yellow fever vaccination. All receptors come from a man between 18 and 35 years old who received the YFV17D yellow fever vaccine.

The chain recombines TRBV20-1 with TRBJ2-7; 10 positions match TRBD1. V shed 5 bases, J shed 6 bases, and the junction held 7 bases outside the gene matches. Germline values: CDR1 DFQATT, CDR2 SNEGSKA (reference sequence). The CDR3 covers 13 residues. CDR3 nucleotide sequence: TGCAGTGCTGGGCCTTGGGACAGGGGCGAGCAGTACTTC. It yields the protein CSAGPWDRGEQYF.

This clonotype appeared a few times. This chain links TRBV6-5 with TRBJ2-7; D is undetermined. The CDR3 totals 13 residues. CDR1 is MNHEY and CDR2 is SVGAGI in the germline V gene. Between the trimmed V and J ends, which lost 2 bases and 3 bases, there was a span of 8 bases. CDR3 bases: TGTGCCAGCAGTTACGGGTGGGGCTACGAGCAGTACTTC. It translates to CASSYGWGYEQYF.

This clonotype has only a few counts. The rearrangement links TRBV5-6 to TRBJ1-6; tentatively, D is TRBD1 (6 bases). The CDR3 spans 15 residues. Trimming pared 1 base from V and 6 bases from J, leaving 11 bases between. Germline CDR1 reads SGHDT; CDR2 reads YYEEEE. The CDR3 is CASSLIQGSNSPLHF. CDR3 bases: TGTGCCAGCAGCTTGATTCAGGGGTCTAATTCACCCCTCCACTTT.

This clonotype has ten or more counts. The V and J genes are TRBV9 and TRBJ2-3; TRBD2 matches at 10 bases. The CDR3 is 15 residues long. Germline V CDR1 and CDR2: SGDLS, YYNGEE. V lost 4 bases to trimming and J lost 4 bases; unmatched junction nucleotides: 6. The CDR3 nucleotides are TGTGCCAGCAGCTCGGCTAGCGGGGGTGCAGATACGCAGTATTTT. This encodes CASSSASGGADTQYF.

The chain uses TRBV27 and TRBJ2-3; possible D gene TRBD2, 6 bases. CDR1 is MNHEY and CDR2 is SMNVEV in the germline V gene (reference sequence). CDR3 size: 19 residues. V was clipped by 4 bases and J by 2 bases, with 25 bases between them. The CDR3 loop reads CASSSYPGGTVGFTDTQYF. CDR3 DNA sequence: TGTGCCAGCAGTTCATACCCGGGCGGGACCGTAGGTTTCACAGATACGCAGTATTTT.

The V and J genes are TRBV29-1 and TRBJ1-1; maybe TRBD1 (5 bases). CDR3 length equals 12 residues. Germline-derived CDR1 and CDR2 are SQVTM and ANQGSEA. Trimming took off 6 bases at V and 1 base at J, with 9 bases between the two ends. The CDR3 DNA follows: TGCAGCGTGCCAGGGAGGAACACTGAAGCTTTCTTT. It codes for CSVPGRNTEAFF.

The V call is TRBV5-1, the J call TRBJ2-2; the D gene is possibly TRBD1 (5 bases). Trimming shortened V by 2 bases and J by 5 bases, and 7 bases separated the two germline ends. Germline loops: CDR1 SGHRS, CDR2 YFSETQ. The CDR3 contains 13 residues. The CDR3: CASSFKGTGELFF. The CDR3 DNA reads as TGCGCCAGCAGCTTCAAGGGGACCGGGGAGCTGTTTTTT.

This clonotype was seen more than once but under ten times. The V call is TRBV29-1, the J call TRBJ2-1; D possibly corresponds to TRBD1 (5 bases). The CDR3 runs 12 residues. Germline V gene lookup returns CDR1 SQVTM and CDR2 ANQGSEA. Trimming took 6 bases from V and 0 from J, leaving 6 bases between them. The chain's CDR3 is CSVQGSYNEQFF. CDR3 sequence (DNA): TGCAGCGTCCAGGGCTCCTACAATGAGCAGTTCTTC.

This clonotype was seen only a few times. The chain employs TRBV7-8 and TRBJ2-7; possible D gene TRBD1, 8 bases. The V end lost 1 base, the J end lost 5 bases, and 18 bases lay between the germline ends. CDR3 length: 16 amino acids. Germline-derived CDR1 and CDR2 are SGHVS and FQNEAQ. The CDR3 DNA follows: TGTGCCAGCAGCTTAGGGGGGGGCAGGGGGCTTCACGAGCAGTACTTC. Translated, it gives CASSLGGGRGLHEQYF.

This clonotype was detected a few times. V and J are TRBV19 and TRBJ2-2; tentatively, D is TRBD1 (6 bases). The V gene lost 5 bases and the J gene lost 3 bases, with 13 bases spanning the gap. The CDR3 is 15 residues long. Germline-derived CDR1 and CDR2 are LNHDA and SQIVND (reference sequence). The CDR3 bases are TGTGCCAGTAGTCCCCTGACAGGTCACACCGGGGAGCTGTTTTTT. Amino acids: CASSPLTGHTGELFF.

This clonotype has a handful of counts. The chain uses TRBV7-8 and TRBJ1-1; tentative D call: TRBD1 (6 bases). CDR3 length: 15 amino acids. Germline assignment: CDR1 SGHVS and CDR2 FQNEAQ. V dropped 4 bases and J dropped 2 bases, with 14 bases sitting between them. The CDR3, as DNA: TGTGCCAGCAGCTATCTGAGAGGGGGAAACACTGAAGCTTTCTTT. As protein: CASSYLRGGNTEAFF.

A few counts support this clonotype. The chain carries TRBV25-1 and TRBJ2-5; D is uncertain. Trimming shortened V by 4 bases and J by 5 bases, and 8 bases separated the two germline ends. CDR3 size: 12 residues. Germline V gene lookup returns CDR1 MGHDK and CDR2 SYGVNS. This CDR3 reads CASSGDVETQYF. The DNA of the CDR3 is TGTGCCAGCAGTGGCGATGTGGAGACCCAGTACTTC.

The CDR3 region is CSAKGTWDNEQFF. In DNA, the CDR3 is TGCAGTGCTAAGGGTACCTGGGACAATGAGCAGTTCTTC. The rearrangement uses TRBV20-1 and TRBJ2-1; no definite D call. Germline loops: CDR1 DFQATT, CDR2 SNEGSKA (reference sequence). The CDR3 is 13 amino acids. Trimming removed 4 bases from V and 5 bases from J, with 12 bases in between.

The sample holds many counts of this clonotype. The CDR3 sequence is CASSWDRQETQYF. CDR3 bases: TGTGCCAGCAGCTGGGACCGTCAGGAGACCCAGTACTTC. This chain uses TRBV5-6 with TRBJ2-5; D may correspond to TRBD1 or TRBD2 (5 bases each). The CDR3 runs to 13 residues. The germline V and J ends were trimmed by 3 bases and 5 bases, with 11 bases remaining between them. Germline loops: CDR1 SGHDT, CDR2 YYEEEE.

The V and J genes are TRBV30 and TRBJ1-1; 9 bases fit TRBD1. The CDR3 contains 15 residues. The trim removed 3 bases at V and 6 bases at J, leaving 11 bases unmatched. CDR1 is GTSNPN, CDR2 SVGIG, per germline (reference sequence). In DNA form, the CDR3 reads TGTGCCTGGAGCCGCCTGGGGGACAGGGTCGCTGAAGCTTTCTTT. Amino acids: CAWSRLGDRVAEAFF.

This clonotype was counted ten times or more. The chain joins TRBV7-9 to TRBJ1-1; D gene uncertain. Trimming shortened V by 3 bases and J by 6 bases, and 2 bases separated the two germline ends. The germline gives CDR1 SEHNR, CDR2 FQNEAQ (reference sequence). The CDR3 is made up of 10 amino acids. The CDR3 is CASSFSEAFF. Here the CDR3 DNA reads TGTGCCAGCAGCTTTTCTGAAGCTTTCTTT. The whole variable domain, filled in from reference TRBV7-9 and TRBJ1-1, reads DTGVSQNPRHKITKRGQNVTFRCDPISEHNRLYWYRQTLGQGPEFLTYFQNEAQLEKSRLLSDRFSAERPKGSFSTLEIQRTEQGDSAMYLCASSFSEAFFGQGTRLTVV.

Only a few counts were recorded for this clonotype. V and J are TRBV24-1 and TRBJ2-1; D ambiguous. CDR3 size: 10 residues. V lost 0 bases and J lost 10, with 0 bases in between. Germline V gene data show CDR1 as KGHDR and CDR2 as SFDVKD. CDR3 nucleotides: TGTGCCACCAGTGATTTGGAGCAGTTCTTC. It codes for CATSDLEQFF.

The CDR3 sequence: CSAKAVKTDTQYF. The CDR3 nucleotides read TGCAGTGCTAAGGCCGTTAAGACAGATACGCAGTATTTT. The chain employs TRBV20-1 and TRBJ2-3, with D uncertain. The V end was cut by 4 bases, the J end by 3 bases, with 11 bases between. CDR3 length: 13 amino acids. Germline-derived CDR1 and CDR2 are DFQATT and SNEGSKA (reference sequence).

This clonotype was seen only a few times. V usage is TRBV4-3 and J usage is TRBJ1-2; the D gene is possibly TRBD1 (6 bases). This CDR3 has 15 amino acids. CDR1 is LGHNA, CDR2 YSLEER, per germline. Trimming left V 6 bases short and J 4 bases short, with 18 bases between. The CDR3, as DNA: TGCGCCAGCAGTCCAGCGTCAGGGGTCGGCTATGGCTACACCTTC. Its protein product is CASSPASGVGYGYTF.

This clonotype has a handful of counts. This rearrangement joins TRBV7-2 to TRBJ2-7; 7 bases are a match to TRBD1. After removal of 6 bases from V and 5 bases from J, the junction contained 10 bases not matched to a gene. Per germline, CDR1 SGHTA and CDR2 FQGNSA. CDR3 length: 14 amino acids. DNA for the CDR3: TGTGCCAGCAGTACACAGGGGATCAGGGACGAGCAGTACTTC. It encodes CASSTQGIRDEQYF.

In its sample, this clonotype was seen a few times. The chain recombines TRBV5-1 with TRBJ2-1, with TRBD2 matching over 9 bases. The CDR3 is 16 amino acids. Per the germline V gene, CDR1 is SGHRS and CDR2 is YFSETQ. Trimming took 4 bases from V and 5 from J; bases not matched to a gene: 10. CDR3 amino acids: CASSLRAGGPDNEQFF. CDR3 nucleotide sequence: TGCGCCAGCAGCCTAAGAGCGGGGGGCCCCGACAATGAGCAGTTCTTC.

The chain couples TRBV21-1 to TRBJ2-7; the D call TRBD1 from the table was never checked on the DNA. TRBV21-1 is described as a pseudogene. The CDR3 covers 15 residues. The DNA for the CDR3 is TGTGCCAGCAGCAAAAGGACAGGGGGCAAGTGCGAGCAGTACGTC. It encodes CASSKRTGGKCEQYV.

V is TRBV7-2 and J is TRBJ1-2; the match to TRBD1 covers 7 bases. Per the germline V gene, CDR1 is SGHTA and CDR2 is FQGNSA. CDR3 length: 15 amino acids. Trimming took 5 bases from V and 0 from J; bases not matched to a gene: 6. This CDR3 is CASSLTGAPNYGYTF. As DNA, the CDR3 is TGTGCCAGCAGCCTAACAGGGGCCCCTAACTATGGCTACACCTTC.